This TCR beta chain was identified in a study of blood T cell repertoires in COVID-19. Libraries were prepared by immunoSEQ multiplex PCR; TCRdb keeps only in-frame clonotypes and omits some of them. Seen here are about 120,000 clones, about 78% observed once, and the top ten hold roughly 2.1%. CDR1 KGHSH and CDR2 LQKENI come from the germline V gene. Trimming cost V 3 bases and J 5 bases, with 13 bases left between them. There are 14 residues in the CDR3. The specimen sequenced was peripheral blood. This receptor was taken from a man in his 70s with acute or convalescent COVID-19. The rearrangement joins TRBV18 to TRBJ1-1; TRBD1 is a possible D gene (6 bases). CDR3 sequence reads: CASSPLSGETEAFF. CDR3 nucleotide sequence: TGTGCCAGCTCACCCCTGTCAGGGGAGACTGAAGCTTTCTTT. Filled out from reference TRBV18 and TRBJ1-1, the complete variable domain reads NAGVMQNPRHLVRRRGQEARLRCSPMKGHSHVYWYRQLPEEGLKFMVYLQKENIIDESGMPKERFSAEFPKEGPSILRIQQVVRGDSAAYFCASSPLSGETEAFFGQGTRLTVV.